The 21 T cell receptor beta chains reported below all come from one sample, sequenced in a study of blood T cell repertoires in COVID-19 (dated by TCRdb to the early 2020s). Libraries were prepared through the immunoSEQ multiplex PCR assay. In TCRdb, the immuneACCESS table is reduced to in-frame sequences with V and J assigned. These tables do not hold every clone; where another copy was compared, an unresolved V gene accounts for under half, and the others remain unexplained. In all, the sample holds roughly 60,000 clones, and 90% of those were seen once. The top ten clonotypes cover approximately 10% of the sample. The specimen sequenced was peripheral blood. All receptors derive from a woman of 80 years or more with active COVID-19.

This clone was seen once. The V call is TRBV7-2, the J call TRBJ2-1; 7 nucleotides line up with TRBD2. Trimming cost V 4 bases and J 9 bases; bases outside gene matches: 15. Germline V gene lookup returns CDR1 SGHTA and CDR2 FQGNSA. This CDR3 region has 16 residues. CDR3 residues: CASSSAGGGYASEQFF. In nucleotides, the CDR3 is TGTGCCAGCAGCTCCGCTGGGGGGGGGTATGCGTCTGAGCAGTTCTTC.

This chain uses TRBV4-1 with TRBJ1-1; TRBD1 matches 8 bases. CDR1 and CDR2 from the germline V gene are MGHRA and YSYEKL. The CDR3 covers 15 residues. Germline trimming cut 3 bases from V and 4 bases from J; bases unmatched to any gene: 7. The CDR3 DNA is TGCGCCAGCAGCCAGAGGACAGGGTTCGTCACTGAAGCTTTCTTT. Translation: CASSQRTGFVTEAFF.

The rearrangement links TRBV5-1 to TRBJ2-1; D may be TRBD2 (5 bases). Trimming took 0 bases from V and 5 from J, leaving 12 bases between them. The CDR3 extends over 15 amino acids. Per the germline V gene, CDR1 is SGHRS and CDR2 is YFSETQ. The CDR3 region is CASSLDPGLDNEQFF. The CDR3 DNA is TGCGCCAGCAGCTTGGATCCGGGGTTGGACAATGAGCAGTTCTTC. Using reference TRBV5-1 and TRBJ2-1 for the parts outside the CDR3, the full variable domain is KAGVTQTPRYLIKTRGQQVTLSCSPISGHRSVSWYQQTPGQGLQFLFEYFSETQRNKGNFPGRFSGRQFSNSRSEMNVSTLELGDSALYLCASSLDPGLDNEQFFGPGTRLTVL.

V gene TRBV5-1 combines with J gene TRBJ1-4, with D unclear. This CDR3 has 16 amino acids. Trimming took off 0 bases at V and 1 base at J, with 10 bases between the two ends. Germline values: CDR1 SGHRS, CDR2 YFSETQ. The CDR3 here is CASSLEVRGTNEKLFF. CDR3 nucleotides: TGCGCCAGCAGCTTGGAGGTCCGGGGAACTAATGAAAAACTGTTTTTT. The full variable domain, completed using reference TRBV5-1 and TRBJ1-4, is KAGVTQTPRYLIKTRGQQVTLSCSPISGHRSVSWYQQTPGQGLQFLFEYFSETQRNKGNFPGRFSGRQFSNSRSEMNVSTLELGDSALYLCASSLEVRGTNEKLFFGSGTQLSVL.

V usage is TRBV18 and J usage is TRBJ2-1; 8 bases are shared with TRBD1. The germline gives CDR1 KGHSH, CDR2 LQKENI. V lost 6 bases, J lost 10 bases, and 11 bases stayed unmatched. This CDR3 spans 14 amino acids. CDR3: CASSPSPTGEEQFF. The CDR3 coding sequence is TGTGCCAGCTCCCCAAGCCCGACAGGGGAAGAGCAGTTCTTC. Full variable domain (remainder filled in from reference TRBV18 and TRBJ2-1): NAGVMQNPRHLVRRRGQEARLRCSPMKGHSHVYWYRQLPEEGLKFMVYLQKENIIDESGMPKERFSAEFPKEGPSILRIQQVVRGDSAAYFCASSPSPTGEEQFFGPGTRLTVL.

The V gene is TRBV18, the J gene TRBJ2-1, with 7 bases lining up with TRBD2. CDR3 length: 15 amino acids. V shed 6 bases, J shed 7 bases, and the junction held 12 bases outside the gene matches. The germline V gene encodes CDR1 KGHSH and CDR2 LQKENI. In DNA form, the CDR3 reads TGTGCCAGCTCGCTTGCTCGCTCCGGGGGGAATGAGCAGTTCTTC. It translates to CASSLARSGGNEQFF.

The V call is TRBV6-6, the J call TRBJ2-2; 8 positions agree with TRBD2. This CDR3 spans 14 amino acids. Germline values: CDR1 MNHNY, CDR2 SVGAGI (reference sequence). The ends lost 7 bases at V and 6 bases at J; junction bases unmatched: 7. Here the CDR3 reads CASTQAGDSGELFF. The CDR3 coding sequence is TGTGCCAGCACCCAAGCGGGAGACTCCGGGGAGCTGTTTTTT.

The rearrangement joins TRBV27 to TRBJ1-6; 8 positions match TRBD1. The germline V gene has CDR1 MNHEY and CDR2 SMNVEV (reference sequence). V lost 0 bases and J lost 8; bases outside the gene matches: 6. This CDR3 comprises 16 residues. In nucleotides, the CDR3 is TGTGCCAGCAGTTTATCGGGTGGGGGACAGGATTCACCCCTCCACTTT. Its translation: CASSLSGGGQDSPLHF.

This clone has just one count. The chain links TRBV3-1 (or the pseudogene TRBV3-2) to TRBJ2-1, with 14 bases lining up with TRBD2. The CDR3 contains 18 residues. V shed 3 bases, J shed 0 bases, and the junction held 4 bases outside the gene matches. Germline CDR1 and CDR2: LGHDT and YNNKEL (reference sequence). Here the CDR3 reads CASSQGTSGGSSYNEQFF. In nucleotides, the CDR3 is TGTGCCAGCAGCCAGGGGACTAGCGGGGGAAGCTCCTACAATGAGCAGTTCTTC.

The gene calls are TRBV5-6 and TRBJ2-5, with D tentatively TRBD1 (5 bases). Germline V gives CDR1 SGHDT, CDR2 YYEEEE. The CDR3 has 14 amino acids. The germline V and J ends were trimmed by 3 bases and 8 bases, with 17 bases remaining between them. This chain's CDR3 is CASSSWGELRTQYF. The DNA for the CDR3 is TGTGCCAGCAGCTCGTGGGGCGAGTTGAGAACCCAGTACTTC.

This clone came up once. In nucleotides, the CDR3 is TGTGCCAGCTCACCACTGGCCCAAGAGACCCAGTACTTC. It is translated as CASSPLAQETQYF. The chain is built from TRBV18 and TRBJ2-5; unclear D gene. From germline, CDR1 is KGHSH and CDR2 LQKENI. This CDR3 is 13 amino acids long. V dropped 1 base and J dropped 1 base, with 4 bases sitting between them.

The chain couples TRBV5-1 to TRBJ1-5; D possibly corresponds to TRBD1 (5 bases). V was cut by 2 bases and J by 6 bases, with 18 bases left in between. CDR3 length: 16 residues. The germline V gene has CDR1 SGHRS and CDR2 YFSETQ. The CDR3 spells CASSLAGTQPGQPQHF. CDR3 DNA sequence: TGCGCCAGCAGCTTAGCCGGGACTCAGCCCGGTCAGCCCCAGCATTTT.

This clone was recorded once. This sequence joins TRBV2 and TRBJ1-5, with TRBD1 matching 9 bases. This CDR3 is 14 amino acids long. Germline trimming cut 8 bases from V and 7 bases from J; bases unmatched to any gene: 9. Per germline, CDR1 SNHLY and CDR2 FYNNEI. The CDR3: CASRGQGNLQPQHF. In DNA form, the CDR3 reads TGTGCCAGCCGGGGACAGGGAAATTTGCAGCCCCAGCATTTT.

V and J are TRBV5-4 and TRBJ1-1; D gene unclear. Germline values: CDR1 SGHNT, CDR2 YYREEE (reference sequence). There are 16 residues in the CDR3. Trimming took off 0 bases at V and 0 bases at J, with 12 bases between the two ends. The CDR3 reads CASSLVPGRVNTEAFF. The CDR3 DNA sequence: TGTGCCAGCAGCTTGGTTCCGGGAAGGGTGAACACTGAAGCTTTCTTT.

The chain is built from TRBV25-1 and TRBJ1-1, with a weak D call TRBD1 (5 bases). V was cut by 6 bases and J by 1 base, with 9 bases left in between. The CDR3 loop spans 13 amino acids. The germline V gene encodes CDR1 MGHDK and CDR2 SYGVNS. The CDR3 sequence: CASRATENTEAFF. The CDR3 DNA follows: TGTGCCAGCAGGGCGACAGAGAACACTGAAGCTTTCTTT.

V and J are TRBV18 and TRBJ2-5; 7 nucleotides line up with TRBD1. Looked up from germline, CDR1 is KGHSH and CDR2 is LQKENI. The CDR3 loop spans 14 amino acids. The junction had 6 bases not matched to a gene; V was cut back by 5 bases and J by 3 bases. This CDR3 is CASSSMTGKETQYF. The CDR3 nucleotides are TGTGCCAGCTCATCCATGACAGGGAAAGAGACCCAGTACTTC.

The V gene is TRBV15, the J gene TRBJ2-7, with TRBD2 identical over 9 bases. Germline values: CDR1 LNHNV, CDR2 YYDKDF (reference sequence). The junction had 7 bases not matched to a gene; V was cut back by 5 bases and J by 2 bases. The CDR3 runs 15 residues. The CDR3 loop is CATSGGGARTYEQYV. In DNA form, the CDR3 reads TGTGCCACCAGCGGCGGGGGGGCCAGAACCTACGAGCAGTACGTC.

V usage is TRBV24-1 and J usage is TRBJ2-1; 9 bases agree with TRBD2. CDR1 and CDR2 from the germline V gene are KGHDR and SFDVKD. This CDR3 is built from 17 residues. Losses at the gene ends were 0 bases for V and 5 bases for J; bases not matched to a gene: 7. CDR3 bases: TGTGCCACCAGTGATTTGTTGAGGCGGGGGGGAAACAATGAGCAGTTCTTC. It encodes CATSDLLRRGGNNEQFF.

The CDR3 coding sequence is TGTGCCAGCAGCTTAGTAGGAGTAGGTGGAAACACCATATATTTT. Translated, it gives CASSLVGVGGNTIYF. The V call is TRBV11-2, the J call TRBJ1-3; D unresolved. The CDR3 runs 15 residues. Trimming removed 1 base from V and 3 bases from J, with 10 bases in between. CDR1 is SGHAT, CDR2 FQNNGV, per germline. Full variable domain (rest looked up from reference TRBV11-2 and TRBJ1-3): EAGVAQSPRYKIIEKRQSVAFWCNPISGHATLYWYQQILGQGPKLLIQFQNNGVVDDSQLPKDRFSAERLKGVDSTLKIQPAKLEDSAVYLCASSLVGVGGNTIYFGEGSWLTVV.

This rearrangement joins TRBV2 to TRBJ1-3; 8 bases are a match to TRBD1. The J segment lost 4 bases and the V segment lost 6 bases, leaving 5 bases of the junction unmatched. The CDR3 runs 14 residues. The germline V gene has CDR1 SNHLY and CDR2 FYNNEI. The DNA of the CDR3 is TGTGCCAGCAGGGCGGACAGGGCCGGAAACACCATATATTTT. The encoded protein is CASRADRAGNTIYF.

V usage is TRBV5-1 and J usage is TRBJ1-4; 9 bases match TRBD1. This CDR3 spans 16 amino acids. Germline loops: CDR1 SGHRS, CDR2 YFSETQ. V lost 3 bases and J lost 0; bases outside the gene matches: 3. The CDR3 region has the DNA TGCGCCAGCAGCTCCCGGACAGGGGCAACTAATGAAAAACTGTTTTTT. It codes for CASSSRTGATNEKLFF.